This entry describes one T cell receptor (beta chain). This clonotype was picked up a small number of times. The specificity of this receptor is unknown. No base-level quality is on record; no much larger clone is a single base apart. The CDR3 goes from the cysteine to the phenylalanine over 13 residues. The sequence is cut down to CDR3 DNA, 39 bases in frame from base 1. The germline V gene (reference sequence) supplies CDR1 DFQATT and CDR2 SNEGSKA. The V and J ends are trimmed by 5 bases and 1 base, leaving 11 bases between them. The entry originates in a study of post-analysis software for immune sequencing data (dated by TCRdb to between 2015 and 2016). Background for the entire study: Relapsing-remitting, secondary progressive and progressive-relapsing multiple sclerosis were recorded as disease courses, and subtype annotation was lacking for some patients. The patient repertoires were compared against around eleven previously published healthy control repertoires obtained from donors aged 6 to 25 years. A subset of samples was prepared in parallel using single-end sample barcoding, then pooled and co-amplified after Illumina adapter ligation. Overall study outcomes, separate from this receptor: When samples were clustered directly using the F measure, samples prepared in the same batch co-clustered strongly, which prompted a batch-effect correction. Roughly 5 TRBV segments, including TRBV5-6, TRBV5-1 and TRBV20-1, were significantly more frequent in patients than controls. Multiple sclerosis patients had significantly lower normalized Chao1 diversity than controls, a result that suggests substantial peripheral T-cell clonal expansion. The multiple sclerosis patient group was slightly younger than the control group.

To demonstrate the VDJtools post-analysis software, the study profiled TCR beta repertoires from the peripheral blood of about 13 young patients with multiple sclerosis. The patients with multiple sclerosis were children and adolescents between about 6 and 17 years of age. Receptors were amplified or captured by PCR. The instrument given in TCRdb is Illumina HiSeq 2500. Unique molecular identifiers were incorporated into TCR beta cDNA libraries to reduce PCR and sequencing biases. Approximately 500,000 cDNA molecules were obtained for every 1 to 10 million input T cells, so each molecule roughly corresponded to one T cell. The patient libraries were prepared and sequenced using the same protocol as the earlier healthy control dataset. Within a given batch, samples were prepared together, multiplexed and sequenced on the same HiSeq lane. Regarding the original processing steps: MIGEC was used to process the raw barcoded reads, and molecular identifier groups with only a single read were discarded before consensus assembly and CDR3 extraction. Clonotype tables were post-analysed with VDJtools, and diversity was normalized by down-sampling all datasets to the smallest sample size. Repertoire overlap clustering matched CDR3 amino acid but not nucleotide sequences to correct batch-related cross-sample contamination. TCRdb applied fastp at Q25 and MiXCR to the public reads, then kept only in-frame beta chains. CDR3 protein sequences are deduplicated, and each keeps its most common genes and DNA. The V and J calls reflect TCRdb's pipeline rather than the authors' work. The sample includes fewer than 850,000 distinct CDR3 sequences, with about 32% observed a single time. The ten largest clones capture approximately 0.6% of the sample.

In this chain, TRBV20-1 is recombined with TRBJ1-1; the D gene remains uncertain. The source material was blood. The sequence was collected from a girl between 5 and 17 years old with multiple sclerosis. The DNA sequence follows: TGCAGTGCTCCCCGGACGGGGAACACTGAAGCTTTCTTT. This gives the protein CSAPRTGNTEAFF.